This TCR beta chain was sequenced in a study of PD-L1 blockade in urothelial cancer. Background on the study: Prior chemotherapy in patients spanned 0 to 3 regimens.

Study-level points and caveats: Prediction of better survival came from below-median pretreatment blood TCR clonality.

As for time point: pretreatment peripheral blood. The data were produced by immunoSEQ multiplex PCR, yet TCRdb's version contains in-frame clones alone and is incomplete. The sample lists about 49,000 clones, 60% to 85% occurring once. The CDR3 contains 15 residues. Worth noting for this clone: Its antigen is unknown.

The chain joins TRBV12-1 to TRBJ1-6; the D call of TRBD1 is as the table states it, not checked on the DNA. TRBV12-1 is a documented pseudogene. The clonotype comes from a man aged 70 or older with urothelial cancer. This material consisted of PBMCs, taken around atezolizumab (anti-PD-L1) treatment. The CDR3: CASSVRDRGNSPLHF. DNA of the CDR3: TGTGCCAGCAGCGTGAGGGACAGGGGAAATTCACCCCTCCACTTT.